Each of the 9 T cell receptor beta chains below was sequenced from the same sample in a study of T cell changes during pregnancy in multiple sclerosis. The table came from immunoSEQ multiplex PCR; TCRdb's copy has only in-frame clones and leaves some out. The table has 78,000 or so clones, 92% seen once. Source: peripheral blood, taken before pregnancy. The source of these receptors is a female donor with multiple sclerosis, enrolled in a pregnancy study.

The chain links TRBV5-1 to TRBJ1-2; D is ambiguous. Germline CDR1 SGHRS, CDR2 YFSETQ. The CDR3 extends over 12 amino acids. Trimming cost V 5 bases and J 0 bases, with 5 bases left between them. The chain's CDR3 is CASRGANYGYTF. As DNA, the CDR3 is TGCGCCAGCAGAGGAGCTAACTATGGCTACACCTTC. Full variable domain (remainder filled in from reference TRBV5-1 and TRBJ1-2): KAGVTQTPRYLIKTRGQQVTLSCSPISGHRSVSWYQQTPGQGLQFLFEYFSETQRNKGNFPGRFSGRQFSNSRSEMNVSTLELGDSALYLCASRGANYGYTFGSGTRLTVV.

The V and J genes are TRBV5-8 and TRBJ2-7, with D hard to call. This CDR3 spans 14 amino acids. V was pared by 2 bases and J by 2 bases, with 11 bases between. CDR1 and CDR2 (germline): SGHTS, YDEGEE. The CDR3 loop reads CASSFSDTTYEQYF. Here the CDR3 DNA reads TGTGCCAGCAGCTTTAGTGACACAACCTACGAGCAGTACTTC.

The rearrangement links TRBV6-5 to TRBJ1-2; D is unresolved. The germline V and J ends were trimmed by 2 bases and 0 bases, with 7 bases remaining between them. CDR3 size: 14 residues. CDR1 is MNHEY, CDR2 SVGAGI, per germline. The CDR3 DNA reads as TGTGCCAGCAGTTACGGGAGTGCTAACTATGGCTACACCTTC. Its translation is CASSYGSANYGYTF.

This chain joins TRBV27 and TRBJ1-1; D possibly corresponds to TRBD1 (6 bases). Germline V gene data show CDR1 as MNHEY and CDR2 as SMNVEV (reference sequence). The CDR3 is 16 amino acids. V dropped 3 bases and J dropped 1 base, with 15 bases sitting between them. The CDR3 loop is CASSFAQGRWNTEAFF. The CDR3 DNA follows: TGTGCCAGCAGTTTCGCGCAGGGGCGGTGGAACACTGAAGCTTTCTTT.

The genes are TRBV15 and TRBJ2-2; 8 nucleotides align to TRBD2. Germline trimming cut 5 bases from V and 4 bases from J; bases unmatched to any gene: 6. Germline V lookup: CDR1 LNHNV, CDR2 YYDKDF (reference sequence). The CDR3 is 15 amino acids. The CDR3 region is CATSSRRGGTGELFF. In DNA form, the CDR3 reads TGTGCCACCAGCTCCCGACGGGGGGGCACCGGGGAGCTGTTTTTT.

The chain is built from TRBV6-6 and TRBJ1-1; D is possibly TRBD1 (5 bases). V gave up 7 bases and J gave up 5 bases, with 17 bases separating them. The CDR3 totals 14 residues. Germline V gives CDR1 MNHNY, CDR2 SVGAGI (reference sequence). The CDR3 region has the DNA TGTGCCAGCATCTCCGGGGGGGGTTATACTGAAGCTTTCTTT. Protein product: CASISGGGYTEAFF.

This sequence joins TRBV7-4 and TRBJ1-2; 9 bases align to TRBD1. The CDR3 sequence is 17 residues long. From germline, CDR1 is SGHVT and CDR2 SQSDAQ. V shed 5 bases and J 1 base; nucleotides not matched to a gene: 11. CDR3 region: CASSQDRGGMGNYGYTF. The DNA of the CDR3 is TGTGCCAGCAGCCAGGACAGGGGAGGGATGGGTAACTATGGCTACACCTTC.

The rearrangement links TRBV25-1 to TRBJ2-7, with 7 bases lining up with TRBD2. The germline V gene has CDR1 MGHDK and CDR2 SYGVNS. This CDR3 has 18 residues. The J segment lost 0 bases and the V segment lost 0 bases, leaving 11 bases of the junction unmatched. The CDR3 bases are TGTGCCAGCAGTGAATATGAGTTTATGGCGGGGGACTCCTACGAGCAGTACTTC. Translated, it gives CASSEYEFMAGDSYEQYF.

CDR3 loop: CAICDILGGTEAFF. The CDR3 DNA sequence: TGTGCCATCTGCGACATATTGGGGGGCACTGAAGCTTTCTTT. This chain links TRBV10-3 with TRBJ1-1; weak D call: TRBD1 (5 bases). V lost 8 bases, J lost 4 bases, and 17 bases lay in between. The CDR3 extends over 14 amino acids. CDR1 and CDR2 (germline): ENHRY, SYGVKD.